Each of the 13 T cell receptor beta chains below was sequenced from the same sample in a study of beta chain features in type 1 diabetes. The investigators reverse transcribed all of the isolated RNA, so they sequenced expressed TCRB transcripts. Produced via immunoSEQ multiplex PCR; TCRdb's table is partial and in-frame only. The sample carries 400,000 or so clones, 10% to 15% recorded once. Study results and limitations: In all four CD4+ subsets, TCRB CDR3 length was significantly, moderately reduced in type 1 diabetes.

These TCRs are of unknown antigen specificity. The specimen was naive CD4+ T cells from blood. These receptors were obtained from a woman younger than 30 with type 1 diabetes.

This clone was recorded a few times. The gene calls are TRBV29-1 and TRBJ2-3; D uncertain. This CDR3 contains 13 residues. In germline, CDR1 is SQVTM, CDR2 ANQGSEA. V dropped 4 bases and J dropped 2 bases, with 10 bases sitting between them. The CDR3 region has the DNA TGCAGCGTTGCTGGCAGATACACAGATACGCAGTATTTT. Translation: CSVAGRYTDTQYF.

This clone has a handful of counts. The chain combines TRBV18 with TRBJ2-7, with 7 bases fitting TRBD1. This CDR3 spans 18 amino acids. Germline loops: CDR1 KGHSH, CDR2 LQKENI. After removal of 4 bases from V and 2 bases from J, the junction contained 17 bases not matched to a gene. The CDR3 bases are TGTGCCAGCTCACGCCGGGTGGGACCAGGGACAGAAACCTACGAGCAGTACTTC. Its translation is CASSRRVGPGTETYEQYF.

V gene TRBV6-1 combines with J gene TRBJ1-5; possibly TRBD1 for D (5 bases). Trimming took off 2 bases at V and 5 bases at J, with 13 bases between the two ends. The germline gives CDR1 MNHNS, CDR2 SASEGT. The CDR3 covers 15 residues. The CDR3, as DNA: TGTGCCAGCAGTGAATGGGACTTCGTCGATCAGCCCCAGCATTTT. As protein: CASSEWDFVDQPQHF.

The rearrangement joins TRBV29-1 to TRBJ2-1, with D unclear. The CDR3 sequence is 12 residues long. Germline V gene lookup returns CDR1 SQVTM and CDR2 ANQGSEA. The CDR3 nucleotides read TGCGTCGAGCGCAGCACCTACAATGAGCAGTTCTTC. This codes for CVERSTYNEQFF.

The genes are TRBV6-1 and TRBJ2-5; 8 bases line up with TRBD2. V gave up 5 bases and J gave up 5 bases; unmatched junction bases: 10. Germline V gives CDR1 MNHNS, CDR2 SASEGT. The CDR3 length is 15 residues. DNA for the CDR3: TGTGCCAGCAGTCTGGAAGCGGGAGAATTTGAGACCCAGTACTTC. This translates into CASSLEAGEFETQYF.

The chain links TRBV4-1 to TRBJ2-5; tentative D call: TRBD2 (6 bases). Trimming shortened V by 4 bases and J by 5 bases, and 20 bases separated the two germline ends. The CDR3 is 16 residues long. Germline V gene lookup returns CDR1 MGHRA and CDR2 YSYEKL. The CDR3 spells CASSRNAAGLMETQYF. The DNA for the CDR3 is TGCGCCAGCAGCCGGAACGCAGCGGGCCTAATGGAGACCCAGTACTTC.

This chain links TRBV9 with TRBJ2-2; 9 positions match TRBD2. CDR1 SGDLS and CDR2 YYNGEE come from the germline V gene. With V trimmed by 0 bases and J by 4 bases, 10 bases remained unmatched. The CDR3 loop spans 18 amino acids. The CDR3 DNA sequence: TGTGCCAGCAGCGTAGGAGGTAGCGGGAGATTGGTCACCGGGGAGCTGTTTTTT. This codes for CASSVGGSGRLVTGELFF.

The chain carries TRBV28 and TRBJ2-2; 8 nucleotides align to TRBD1. Trimming removed 6 bases from V and 3 bases from J; junction bases left unmatched: 6. The CDR3 contains 15 residues. The germline V gene has CDR1 MDHEN and CDR2 SYDVKM. Here the CDR3 DNA reads TGTGCCAGCAGGTGGACAGGGACGGACACCGGGGAGCTGTTTTTT. Amino acid sequence: CASRWTGTDTGELFF.

This clone was seen only a few times. The chain recombines TRBV5-4 with TRBJ2-1; D is unclear. The V gene's germline CDR1 is SGHNT and CDR2 YYREEE (reference sequence). The CDR3 spans 15 residues. V was cut by 2 bases and J by 5 bases, with 14 bases left in between. Here the CDR3 DNA reads TGTGCCAGCAGCTTCTCACTGCCAAGCCACAATGAGCAGTTCTTC. Translation: CASSFSLPSHNEQFF.

The V and J genes are TRBV23-1 and TRBJ1-6; 12 bases match TRBD1. TRBV23-1 is flagged as an ORF with uncertain function. The CDR3 runs to 17 residues. J gave up 0 bases and V 9 bases, and 6 bases lay outside the gene matches. As DNA, the CDR3 is TGCGCCAGGATCGGGACAGGGGGCTTCTCCTATAATTCACCCCTCCACTTT. Its protein product is CARIGTGGFSYNSPLHF.

There are a few counts of this clone. The chain joins TRBV7-8 to TRBJ2-3; no firm D call. Germline loops: CDR1 SGHVS, CDR2 FQNEAQ. Trimming took off 1 base at V and 0 bases at J, with 5 bases between the two ends. The CDR3 has 14 amino acids. The CDR3 protein is CASSLVVSTDTQYF. The CDR3 nucleotides read TGTGCCAGCAGCTTAGTCGTGAGCACAGATACGCAGTATTTT. The variable domain in full, completed from reference TRBV7-8 and TRBJ2-3, reads GAGVSQSPRYKVAKRGQDVALRCDPISGHVSLFWYQQALGQGPEFLTYFQNEAQLDKSGLPSDRFFAERPEGSVSTLKIQRTQQEDSAVYLCASSLVVSTDTQYFGPGTRLTVL.

This clone has just a few counts. The chain couples TRBV7-9 to TRBJ2-7; unclear D gene. V dropped 2 bases and J dropped 7 bases, with 6 bases sitting between them. Germline CDR1 and CDR2: SEHNR and FQNEAQ (reference sequence). CDR3 length: 11 amino acids. In DNA form, the CDR3 reads TGTGCCAGCAGCTTATCCCGGGAGCAGTACTTC. This codes for CASSLSREQYF. Filled out from reference TRBV7-9 and TRBJ2-7, the complete variable domain reads DTGVSQNPRHKITKRGQNVTFRCDPISEHNRLYWYRQTLGQGPEFLTYFQNEAQLEKSRLLSDRFSAERPKGSFSTLEIQRTEQGDSAMYLCASSLSREQYFGPGTRLTVT.

To note about this clone: Additional DNA sequences in this sample encode the identical CDR3. DNA for the CDR3: TGTGCCAGCAGCCCCCTCGGCTACGAGCAGTACTTC. Translation gives CASSPLGYEQYF. The V call is TRBV7-2, the J call TRBJ2-7; D is undetermined. V was cut by 5 bases and J by 3 bases, with 8 bases left in between. This CDR3 has 12 residues. Germline V gene sequence: CDR1 SGHTA, CDR2 FQGNSA.